Listed below are T cell receptor beta chains from one sample, sequenced in a study of T cells in Graves' hyperthyroidism and ophthalmopathy. One entry per CDR3 protein, called by TCRdb with MiXCR from the multiplex PCR reads. The sample has about 37,000 distinct CDR3 sequences, roughly half seen once. The sequencing sample was made of blood. Receptor source: a middle-aged man with Graves' ophthalmopathy. Each CDR3 is given with its conserved first and last residue. Clone size, where shown, is once, few, many, or a class for clones that have expanded.

CDR3 protein | clone size | J gene | V gene
CASSPTTGRPQHF | medium-sized | TRBJ1-5 | TRBV7-2
CASSQTVTNTEAFF | . | TRBJ1-1 | TRBV19
CASSTPTVAFF | . | TRBJ1-1 | TRBV19
CASSLGVSGTGELFF | . | TRBJ2-2 | TRBV5-1
CASRETGLSYEQYF | medium-sized | TRBJ2-7 | TRBV12-3/TRBV12-4
CSASDVGRANEQFF | . | TRBJ2-1 | TRBV20-1
CASSPQGISTDTQYF | . | TRBJ2-3 | TRBV14
CASGFGTGQGPQHF | . | TRBJ1-5 | TRBV12-5
CASSRTAREPNQPQHF | many | TRBJ1-5 | TRBV19
CASAFLGGNQPQHF | many | TRBJ1-5 | TRBV11-1
CASSLREQFF | . | . | TRBV5-6
CASSLAQPGRITEAFF | . | TRBJ1-1 | TRBV7-9
CSYDRGVYNEQFF | . | TRBJ2-1 | TRBV20-1
CASSSNEKLFF | . | TRBJ1-4 | TRBV5-1
CASSFRAGTQETQYF | many | TRBJ2-5 | TRBV5-1
CSARDQDRHEQYF | . | TRBJ2-7 | TRBV20-1
CASSEQGLNTEAFF | many | TRBJ1-1 | TRBV25-1
CASSLGGTGLADTQYF | many | TRBJ2-3 | TRBV11-2
CASSSTGGWEQFF | . | TRBJ2-1 | TRBV11-3
CAISPGRLNEQFF | . | TRBJ2-1 | TRBV10-3
CSATPLTDTQYF | . | TRBJ2-3 | TRBV20-1
CSAPDPGAGETQYF | once | TRBJ2-5 | TRBV20-1
CASSPQGGQGRGYTF | . | TRBJ1-2 | TRBV7-9
CASSPSGGAGGELFF | . | TRBJ2-2 | TRBV11-3
CASSPMSLNTEAFF | many | TRBJ1-1 | TRBV2
CASTLGTGNFLGNQPQHF | many | TRBJ1-5 | TRBV6-1
CASSRQVTNQPQHF | . | TRBJ1-5 | TRBV7-2
CASSPTGYAEAFF | many | TRBJ1-1 | TRBV2
CSVLGGQGTDTQYF | many | TRBJ2-3 | TRBV29-1
CASSLDSTGEYF | . | TRBJ2-3 | TRBV7-6
CASSQERDAHEKLFF | many | TRBJ1-4 | TRBV4-1
CASKSGASGATNEKLFF | . | TRBJ1-4 | TRBV27
CASSSLAGADTQYF | many | TRBJ2-3 | TRBV6-5
CASSARGVGGNTEAFF | . | TRBJ1-1 | TRBV6-1
CASRNAGSTGELFF | many | TRBJ2-2 | TRBV5-1
CASRRYTNTGELFF | once | TRBJ2-2 | TRBV9
CASSSTPRGVAQYF | many | TRBJ2-3 | TRBV27
CASTGLVGYTF | . | TRBJ1-2 | TRBV2
CASSPVPLGQASNQPQHF | many | TRBJ1-5 | TRBV7-8
CASSESTRGRETQYF | . | TRBJ2-5 | TRBV10-2
CASSQASWGTQYF | many | TRBJ2-3 | TRBV3-1
CASSESALAYEQYF | many | TRBJ2-7 | TRBV6-1
CSADLLGGRAGDEQYF | many | TRBJ2-7 | TRBV20-1
CSAPTTAGWAEAFF | . | TRBJ1-1 | TRBV20-1
CATSRDWGNEQFF | medium-sized | TRBJ2-1 | TRBV15
CASSQPSGGYGSLHF | . | TRBJ1-6 | TRBV16
CSARSSGRAYEQYF | . | TRBJ2-7 | TRBV20-1
CASSLGTVGETQYF | . | TRBJ2-5 | TRBV5-5
CASSRTGRGIPETQYF | . | TRBJ2-5 | TRBV7-6
CASSFGTLSGNTIYF | medium-sized | TRBJ1-3 | TRBV7-7
CSTGEGNTIYF | medium-sized | TRBJ1-3 | TRBV29-1
CASSRTSGEQYF | . | TRBJ2-7 | TRBV5-1
CASSESRLGGVDTQYF | . | TRBJ2-3 | TRBV10-1
CASSLRRENYGNTIYF | . | TRBJ1-3 | TRBV5-1